The subject of this entry is one T cell receptor (beta chain). The sample is drawn from a study of T cell changes during pregnancy in multiple sclerosis. The CDR3 contains 14 residues. Looked up from germline, CDR1 is SGHTS and CDR2 is YDEGEE. Germline trimming cut 5 bases from V and 3 bases from J; bases unmatched to any gene: 4. The data were produced by immunoSEQ multiplex PCR, yet TCRdb's version contains in-frame clones alone and is incomplete. The sample lists fewer than 110,000 clones, just under 95% seen once, with 0.65% to 0.9% in the top ten. The chain employs TRBV5-8 and TRBJ1-3; 8 nucleotides line up with TRBD1. The origin of this receptor is a female donor in good health, enrolled as a control in a pregnancy study. Sequencing was performed on peripheral blood, taken in the third trimester of pregnancy. CDR3 DNA: TGTGCCAGCAGACGGACAGGGAGTGGAAACACCATATATTTT. Its protein product is CASRRTGSGNTIYF.